This T cell receptor (beta chain) was profiled in a study of shared clonotypes between healthy human individuals. Regarding the study as a whole: Clonotypes shared by all four sorted-subset donors had higher generation probabilities than non-shared clonotypes.

The split of CD4+ cells yielded CD45RA+ naive and CD45RA-negative memory subsets. This clone was picked up one time. Its antigen is as yet unknown. CDR1 SGHDT and CDR2 YYEEEE come from the germline V gene. V dropped 0 bases and J dropped 7 bases, with 10 bases sitting between them. The length of the CDR3 is 13 residues. Libraries were prepared by immunoSEQ multiplex PCR; TCRdb keeps only in-frame clonotypes and omits some of them. The sample has more than 2,000,000 clones; 80% to 95% are singletons. The specimen sequenced was naive CD4+ T cells from PBMCs. Subset here: CD45RA+ positively selected. The rearrangement links TRBV5-6 to TRBJ2-5; no firm D call. The sequence came from a man younger than 30 in good health. Some clones in this sample may be carry-over from other donors' samples. The CDR3: CASSLGPGGTQYF. The CDR3 DNA reads as TGTGCCAGCAGCTTGGGACCTGGTGGGACCCAGTACTTC.